The 17 T cell receptor beta chains listed next were all sequenced from one sample in a study of spatial heterogeneity in lung cancer. Each CDR3 protein gets one entry after TCRdb re-called the 5' RACE reads with MiXCR. The table records fewer than 100,000 distinct CDR3 sequences, roughly a fifth of them present only once. This sample's time point: blood at routine non-recurrence follow-up after resection. Specimen: PBMCs, collected at follow-up. These receptors all come from a male donor with early-stage non-small cell lung cancer.

The chain has TRBV6-1 and TRBJ2-1; 8 bases agree with TRBD1. The CDR3 is 14 amino acids. Trimming cost V 6 bases and J 3 bases; bases outside gene matches: 4. Germline-derived CDR1 and CDR2 are MNHNS and SASEGT. As DNA, the CDR3 is TGTGCCAGCAGCATGACAGGGGTCTACAATGAGCAGTTCTTC. The encoded protein is CASSMTGVYNEQFF.

This clonotype was seen repeatedly, ten times or more. The chain combines TRBV7-9 with TRBJ2-2; 8 positions agree with TRBD2. The CDR3 covers 15 residues. V dropped 5 bases and J dropped 1; count of bases not matched to a gene: 3. The germline CDR1 and CDR2 sequences are SEHNR and FQNEAQ (reference sequence). The CDR3 here is CASSPAGENTGELFF. The DNA of the CDR3 is TGTGCCAGCAGCCCAGCGGGGGAGAACACCGGGGAGCTGTTTTTT.

The chain carries TRBV7-2 and TRBJ1-2; D perhaps matches TRBD1 (5 bases). Trimming took off 4 bases at V and 3 bases at J, with 21 bases between the two ends. The CDR3 loop spans 17 amino acids. Per the germline V gene, CDR1 is SGHTA and CDR2 is FQGNSA. The CDR3 reads CASSSLTAGRGDYGYTF. The CDR3 nucleotides read TGTGCCAGCAGCTCCTTGACGGCGGGAAGAGGGGACTATGGCTACACCTTC.

The CDR3 is CASSLGGAARDTQYF. CDR3 DNA: TGTGCCAGCAGCTTAGGCGGGGCAGCAAGAGATACGCAGTATTTT. The chain couples TRBV7-9 to TRBJ2-3; D possibly corresponds to TRBD2 (6 bases). The CDR3 covers 15 residues. Germline V gene lookup returns CDR1 SEHNR and CDR2 FQNEAQ (reference sequence). V was pared by 1 base and J by 5 bases, with 13 bases between.

This clonotype showed up just a few times. The chain carries TRBV19 and TRBJ2-3; D uncertain. This CDR3 region has 14 residues. Deletions cut 2 bases from V and 5 bases from J, with 11 bases between. CDR1 is LNHDA and CDR2 is SQIVND in the germline V gene (reference sequence). DNA for the CDR3: TGTGCCAGTAGTATATCCAGAAATCGAGATACGCAGTATTTT. Encoded protein: CASSISRNRDTQYF.

This chain links TRBV20-1 with TRBJ1-1; 9 bases fit TRBD1. The V gene end was trimmed by 5 bases and the J gene end by 4 bases; junction bases not matched to a gene: 5. The CDR3 has 13 amino acids. Germline CDR1 DFQATT, CDR2 SNEGSKA (reference sequence). CDR3 sequence: CSALGQGITEAFF. Written as DNA, the CDR3 is TGCAGTGCTCTGGGACAGGGAATCACTGAAGCTTTCTTT.

The V call is TRBV7-2, the J call TRBJ1-2, with D perhaps TRBD1 (5 bases). V was shortened by 1 base and J by 12 bases, with 12 bases between the two germline ends. The CDR3 spans 12 residues. Germline V lookup: CDR1 SGHTA, CDR2 FQGNSA. This chain's CDR3 is CASSLDAGRHTF. Here the CDR3 DNA reads TGTGCCAGCAGCTTAGATGCAGGGCGGCACACCTTC.

V and J are TRBV6-5 and TRBJ2-7; D might be TRBD2 (5 bases). V lost 6 bases and J lost 0, with 12 bases in between. Germline-derived CDR1 and CDR2 are MNHEY and SVGAGI. This CDR3 comprises 14 residues. The chain's CDR3 is CASSRGQRSYEQYV. The CDR3 DNA reads as TGTGCCAGCAGCCGCGGGCAGCGCTCCTACGAGCAGTACGTC.

There are many counts of this clonotype. The chain uses TRBV20-1 and TRBJ1-5; TRBD1 aligns across 9 bases. Losses at the gene ends were 4 bases for V and 6 bases for J; bases not matched to a gene: 10. Germline V gene lookup returns CDR1 DFQATT and CDR2 SNEGSKA (reference sequence). The CDR3 spans 15 residues. DNA for the CDR3: TGCAGTGCTACAACCGGGACAGGGTTAATTCAGCCCCAGCATTTT. Translated: CSATTGTGLIQPQHF.

The rearrangement links TRBV9 to TRBJ1-5, with TRBD1 as a possible D gene (5 bases). This CDR3 contains 15 residues. Germline values: CDR1 SGDLS, CDR2 YYNGEE. V was shortened by 1 base and J by 4 bases, with 12 bases between the two germline ends. CDR3 loop: CASSVSYDSNQPQHF. CDR3 DNA: TGTGCCAGCAGCGTATCTTACGACAGTAATCAGCCCCAGCATTTT.

The CDR3, as DNA: TGTGCCAGCAGCGCTGGGACAGTCGCCTCCGGGGAGCTGTTTTTT. Translation gives CASSAGTVASGELFF. The chain recombines TRBV9 with TRBJ2-2, with 7 bases identical to TRBD1. With V trimmed by 3 bases and J by 6 bases, 8 bases remained unmatched. CDR1 and CDR2 (germline): SGDLS, YYNGEE. The CDR3 is 15 amino acids.

The V and J genes are TRBV6-7 and TRBJ2-7; D not certain. TRBV6-7 is flagged as an ORF with uncertain function. Trimming pared 6 bases from V and 2 bases from J, leaving 11 bases between. This CDR3 spans 13 amino acids. CDR3 DNA sequence: TGTGCCAGCAGCATTACTCCAGCCTACGAGCAGTACGTC. Translating gives CASSITPAYEQYV.

The rearrangement links TRBV6-6 to TRBJ1-5; D might be TRBD1 (6 bases). Germline V CDR1 and CDR2: MNHNY, SVGAGI (reference sequence). This CDR3 has 15 residues. V dropped 6 bases and J dropped 2 bases, with 14 bases sitting between them. CDR3 DNA: TGTGCCAGCAGCACACAGGGAGACGGCAATCAGCCCCAGCATTTT. Amino acids: CASSTQGDGNQPQHF.

The V call is TRBV6-5, the J call TRBJ2-3; D is possibly TRBD2 (5 bases). The germline gives CDR1 MNHEY, CDR2 SVGAGI. The CDR3 sequence is 12 residues long. V lost 7 bases and J lost 10, with 15 bases in between. The CDR3 DNA reads TGTGCCAGCAAAGGAGGAGGTAAAGCGCAGTATTTT. Translating gives CASKGGGKAQYF.

The chain carries TRBV27 and TRBJ2-5; 8 nucleotides line up with TRBD1. The junction had 7 bases not matched to a gene; V was cut back by 8 bases and J by 5 bases. Germline CDR1 MNHEY, CDR2 SMNVEV (reference sequence). The CDR3 loop spans 13 amino acids. This CDR3 reads CASCPRGRETQYF. The DNA of the CDR3 is TGTGCCAGCTGCCCCAGGGGGCGGGAGACCCAGTACTTC.

The chain combines TRBV20-1 with TRBJ2-2; 12 bases fit TRBD2. The CDR3 runs to 15 residues. The V and J ends lost 2 bases and 5 bases, in that order; junction bases with no gene match: 3. CDR1 and CDR2 (germline): DFQATT, SNEGSKA (reference sequence). The CDR3 spells CSARLAGGATGELFF. CDR3 bases: TGCAGTGCTAGACTAGCGGGAGGGGCAACCGGGGAGCTGTTTTTT.

Many counts were recorded for this clonotype. J is TRBJ2-7 and V is TRBV20-1; D perhaps matches TRBD2 (6 bases). V lost 6 bases, J lost 3 bases, and 15 bases lay in between. CDR3 size: 13 residues. Germline V gives CDR1 DFQATT, CDR2 SNEGSKA (reference sequence). For the CDR3, the DNA is TGCAGTGCGCGGGACTTGATAGTCTACGAGCAGTACTTC. As protein: CSARDLIVYEQYF.